A single sample is the source of the 28 T cell receptor beta chains below, sequenced in a study of blood T cells in healthy people across ages. With a J-beta primer mix and a sample-barcoded 5' primer, a second PCR ran about 6 to 11 cycles. TCRdb reprocessed the 5' RACE reads with MiXCR, giving one entry per CDR3 protein. The sample has around 870,000 distinct CDR3 sequences, 25% to 35% seen once. Sequencing used blood. All receptors derive from a woman older than 75 in good health.

Comments on this clonotype: Just one base apart from a much larger clone, this may be a read error. V usage is TRBV6-6 and J usage is TRBJ2-1; D not certain. Trimming shortened V by 7 bases and J by 0 bases, and 13 bases separated the two germline ends. CDR3 length equals 15 residues. The germline V gene has CDR1 MNHNY and CDR2 SVGAGI (reference sequence). CDR3 protein: CASKLGSGSYNEQFF. The CDR3 DNA follows: TGTGCCAGCAAGTTGGGATCGGGCTCCTACAATGAGCAGTTCTTC.

V and J are TRBV7-9 and TRBJ2-2; 7 nucleotides line up with TRBD2. The CDR3 has 16 residues. Germline V gene data show CDR1 as SEHNR and CDR2 as FQNEAQ (reference sequence). V lost 0 bases, J lost 1 base, and 2 bases stayed unmatched. CDR3 loop: CASSLATGGNTGELFF. The CDR3 DNA is TGTGCCAGCAGCTTAGCGACGGGGGGGAACACCGGGGAGCTGTTTTTT.

This clonotype was counted at least ten times. V is TRBV27 and J is TRBJ1-1, with D possibly being TRBD1 (6 bases). V was shortened by 7 bases and J by 1 base, with 10 bases between the two germline ends. The CDR3 is made up of 13 amino acids. CDR1 MNHEY and CDR2 SMNVEV come from the germline V gene (reference sequence). The CDR3 nucleotides read TGTGCCAGCACCCAGGACAGGAACACTGAAGCTTTCTTT. The encoded protein is CASTQDRNTEAFF.

This clonotype showed up many times. At one boundary the junction diverges from the germline segment, which might be a read error. V is TRBV6-5 and J is TRBJ2-7; D not certain. CDR3 length equals 11 residues. Germline assignment: CDR1 MNHEY and CDR2 SVGAGI. CDR3 in amino acids: CASSYGVERYF. The CDR3, as DNA: TGTGCCAGCAGTTACGGGGTCGAGCGGTACTTC.

A single count supports this clonotype. V gene TRBV12-3 or TRBV12-4 combines with J gene TRBJ2-1, with D uncertain. V gave up 3 bases and J gave up 4 bases, with 7 bases separating them. The CDR3 runs to 13 residues. DNA of the CDR3: TGTGCCAGCAGTTTTTTGGAGTACAATGAGCAGTTCTTC. Its protein product is CASSFLEYNEQFF.

The chain recombines TRBV20-1 with TRBJ1-5; 7 nucleotides line up with TRBD1. Germline V gene sequence: CDR1 DFQATT, CDR2 SNEGSKA (reference sequence). The CDR3 has 13 residues. Trimming at V came to 1 base and at J to 6 bases, leaving 3 bases not matched to a gene. The CDR3 DNA reads TGCAGTGCTAGAGGGGCAGGGGGTCAGCCCCAGCATTTT. Translation gives CSARGAGGQPQHF.

To note about this clonotype: This may stem from a read error, because a much larger clone lies one nucleotide away. This chain uses TRBV6-2 or TRBV6-3 with TRBJ2-1; D possibly corresponds to TRBD2 (5 bases). The V end was cut by 5 bases, the J end by 10 bases, with 9 bases between. Germline V lookup: CDR1 MNHEY, CDR2 SVGEGT. The CDR3 consists of 11 residues. CDR3 loop: CASSHDYEQFF. CDR3 nucleotides: TGTGCCAGCAGTCACGACTACGAGCAGTTCTTC.

This clonotype was seen ten or more times. The chain recombines TRBV4-2 with TRBJ2-3, with 12 bases aligning to TRBD1. J lost 4 bases, V lost 0 bases, and 2 bases had no gene match. The CDR3 covers 16 residues. Looked up from germline, CDR1 is LGHNA and CDR2 is YNFKEQ. In DNA, the CDR3 is TGTGCCAGCAGCCAAGAGGGACAGGGGGCTTCAGATACGCAGTATTTT. Its translation: CASSQEGQGASDTQYF.

This clonotype was seen ten or more times. The chain carries TRBV5-1 and TRBJ1-4, with D unresolved. The CDR3 sequence is 13 residues long. Germline CDR1 reads SGHRS; CDR2 reads YFSETQ. Trimming shortened V by 2 bases and J by 10 bases, and 12 bases separated the two germline ends. This chain's CDR3 is CASSFGSGGKLFF. The CDR3 DNA follows: TGCGCCAGCAGCTTCGGATCGGGTGGAAAACTGTTTTTT.

This clonotype was seen more than once but under ten times. The V and J genes are TRBV2 and TRBJ1-5; 10 bases are shared with TRBD1. Germline CDR1 reads SNHLY; CDR2 reads FYNNEI. The CDR3 length is 15 residues. Unmatched junction bases numbered 2, after V lost 6 bases and J lost 0 bases. The CDR3 region is CASRGTGDSNQPQHF. CDR3 in DNA: TGTGCCAGCAGGGGGACAGGGGATAGCAATCAGCCCCAGCATTTT.

V usage is TRBV10-2 and J usage is TRBJ1-5; a possible D gene is TRBD1 (6 bases). CDR3 length: 16 residues. Trimming took 6 bases from V and 2 from J, leaving 17 bases between them. CDR1 is WSHSY and CDR2 is SAAADI in the germline V gene. The CDR3 sequence is CASSELLQGRNQPQHF. DNA for the CDR3: TGCGCCAGCAGCGAGCTCTTACAGGGCCGCAATCAGCCCCAGCATTTT.

This clonotype was found many times. Since a much larger clone is just one base distant, this may be a read error. The V gene is TRBV7-2, the J gene TRBJ2-5; 8 bases agree with TRBD2. This CDR3 is 16 amino acids long. Germline values: CDR1 SGHTA, CDR2 FQGNSA. V was clipped by 0 bases and J by 5 bases; unmatched bases: 8. CDR3 nucleotide sequence: TGTGCCAGCAGCTTAGCCCGGGGGGGCCGTGGGGAGACCCAGTACTTC. It specifies CASSLARGGRGETQYF.

This clonotype has at least ten counts. V is TRBV2 and J is TRBJ2-7, with D possibly matching TRBD1 (6 bases). Germline V CDR1 and CDR2: SNHLY, FYNNEI. CDR3 size: 15 residues. Trimming shortened V by 6 bases and J by 3 bases, and 18 bases separated the two germline ends. CDR3 coding DNA: TGTGCCAGCAGGAAGTTCAGGGGTCAACGCTACGAGCAGTACTTC. Translating gives CASRKFRGQRYEQYF. Supplemented by reference TRBV2 and TRBJ2-7, the full variable domain reads EPEVTQTPSHQVTQMGQEVILRCVPISNHLYFYWYRQILGQKVEFLVSFYNNEISEKSEIFDDQFSVERPDGSNFTLKIRSTKLEDSAMYFCASRKFRGQRYEQYFGPGTRLTVT.

Note on this clonotype: A clone one base away is much larger, so this may be a read error. The CDR3 is CASSRHEGAEEPQHF. The CDR3 DNA reads TGTGCCAGCAGTAGACACGAGGGTGCCGAGGAGCCCCAGCATTTT. V is TRBV6-5 and J is TRBJ1-5, with unresolved D. The CDR3 extends over 15 amino acids. Germline V CDR1 and CDR2: MNHEY, SVGAGI. V lost 5 bases and J lost 8, with 19 bases in between.

This clonotype was counted ten times or more. The chain uses TRBV20-1 and TRBJ2-5; no definite D call. The CDR3 spans 17 residues. From germline, CDR1 is DFQATT and CDR2 SNEGSKA (reference sequence). With 1 base removed from V and 6 bases from J, the gap between germline ends came to 24 bases. The chain's CDR3 is CSARAPSGPRNLKTQYF. DNA for the CDR3: TGCAGTGCTAGAGCCCCCTCCGGGCCTAGAAATCTGAAGACCCAGTACTTC.

This clonotype has a count of ten or more. The chain is built from TRBV6-2 or TRBV6-3 and TRBJ2-5; D not resolved. Per germline, CDR1 MNHEY and CDR2 SVGEGT. Trimming left V 4 bases short and J 7 bases short, with 4 bases between. The CDR3 has 10 amino acids. The CDR3 is CASSSGTQYF. The CDR3 coding sequence is TGTGCCAGCAGTTCAGGGACCCAGTACTTC.

Comments on this clonotype: Possible read error: a much larger clone is one base away. The rearrangement joins TRBV6-5 to TRBJ2-5, with 10 bases matching TRBD2. V shed 4 bases, J shed 11 bases, and the junction held 16 bases outside the gene matches. CDR3 length: 16 amino acids. From germline, CDR1 is MNHEY and CDR2 SVGAGI. The DNA for the CDR3 is TGTGCCAGCAGTTCCGATCAGCGGGGGGGAGGAAATGAGCAGTACTTC. Amino acids: CASSSDQRGGGNEQYF.

The V and J genes are TRBV20-1 and TRBJ2-5, with D hard to call. The CDR3 loop spans 11 amino acids. CDR1 and CDR2 (germline): DFQATT, SNEGSKA (reference sequence). V lost 1 base, J lost 13 bases, and 13 bases lay in between. This chain's CDR3 is CSARGAYERYF. The DNA for the CDR3 is TGCAGTGCTAGAGGAGCGTACGAGCGGTACTTC.

The chain uses TRBV6-5 and TRBJ2-4; D is unclear. The germline V and J ends were trimmed by 5 bases and 0 bases, with 11 bases remaining between them. The CDR3 has 15 amino acids. In germline, CDR1 is MNHEY, CDR2 SVGAGI. The CDR3 nucleotides are TGTGCCAGCAGTCCGGATGCGATAGCCAAAAACATTCAGTACTTC. Protein sequence: CASSPDAIAKNIQYF.

The chain's CDR3 is CASSLADGEPQHF. The CDR3 region has the DNA TGTGCCAGCAGCTTGGCCGATGGTGAGCCCCAGCATTTT. The V call is TRBV5-6, the J call TRBJ1-5; no clear D gene. This CDR3 region has 13 residues. Germline CDR1 and CDR2: SGHDT and YYEEEE. Trimming took off 0 bases at V and 8 bases at J, with 9 bases between the two ends.

The V gene is TRBV7-9, the J gene TRBJ1-2; 10 bases match TRBD1. Germline trimming cut 5 bases from V and 2 bases from J; bases unmatched to any gene: 5. Germline-derived CDR1 and CDR2 are SEHNR and FQNEAQ (reference sequence). The CDR3 runs to 15 residues. CDR3 in DNA: TGTGCCAGCAGCATATGGACAGGGGGAAACTATGGCTACACCTTC. As protein: CASSIWTGGNYGYTF.

This clonotype appeared many times. This chain joins TRBV6-1 and TRBJ1-2; no clear D. V lost 2 bases, J lost 7 bases, and 17 bases lay in between. Germline CDR1 is MNHNS and CDR2 is SASEGT. This CDR3 is 15 amino acids long. CDR3 residues: CASSESWGKEVGYTF. The CDR3 DNA is TGTGCCAGCAGTGAATCCTGGGGAAAGGAGGTTGGCTACACCTTC.

CDR3 nucleotides: TGTGCCAGCGGTCGGCGGGGGCGCGTGCAGTACTTC. Protein product: CASGRRGRVQYF. The chain employs TRBV28 and TRBJ2-5, with a possible D match to TRBD2 (7 bases). Germline V lookup: CDR1 MDHEN, CDR2 SYDVKM. Deletions cut 8 bases from V and 11 bases from J, with 18 bases between. The CDR3 totals 12 residues.

This clonotype was seen more than once but under ten times. The V call is TRBV6-6, the J call TRBJ2-2; a possible D gene is TRBD1 (6 bases). The CDR3 loop spans 16 amino acids. Germline V gene lookup returns CDR1 MNHNY and CDR2 SVGAGI (reference sequence). Trimming removed 5 bases at V and 1 base at J, with 14 bases between. CDR3 nucleotides: TGTGCCAGCAGTCAAACGACAGGTTTGAACACCGGGGAGCTGTTTTTT. It is translated as CASSQTTGLNTGELFF.

This clonotype was found a few times. The rearrangement uses TRBV5-1 and TRBJ2-2, with TRBD1 matching 8 bases. There are 15 residues in the CDR3. Germline-derived CDR1 and CDR2 are SGHRS and YFSETQ. Germline trimming cut 2 bases from V and 4 bases from J; bases unmatched to any gene: 4. Here the CDR3 reads CASSFTGQGTGELFF. The CDR3 DNA follows: TGCGCCAGCAGCTTTACAGGACAGGGCACCGGGGAGCTGTTTTTT.

In DNA, the CDR3 is TGTGCCAGCAGCGTAGGGGGACAGTTGAACACTGAAGCTTTCTTT. Its protein product is CASSVGGQLNTEAFF. This chain connects TRBV9 to TRBJ1-1; 7 bases match TRBD1. The CDR3 spans 15 residues. Germline CDR1 and CDR2: SGDLS and YYNGEE. V lost 0 bases, J lost 0 bases, and 2 bases stayed unmatched. The whole variable domain, filled in from reference TRBV9 and TRBJ1-1, reads DSGVTQTPKHLITATGQRVTLRCSPRSGDLSVYWYQQSLDQGLQFLIQYYNGEERAKGNILERFSAQQFPDLHSELNLSSLELGDSALYFCASSVGGQLNTEAFFGQGTRLTVV.

This clonotype was recorded many times. This chain connects TRBV29-1 to TRBJ2-5; D may be TRBD1 (5 bases). In germline, CDR1 is SQVTM, CDR2 ANQGSEA. Deletions cut 7 bases from V and 2 bases from J, with 20 bases between. The CDR3 totals 15 residues. In nucleotides, the CDR3 is TGCAGCGCTGCACCCTCCGGACACGGACAAGAGACCCAGTACTTC. It specifies CSAAPSGHGQETQYF.

The rearrangement joins TRBV7-3 to TRBJ1-1, with TRBD1 matching 9 bases. The V and J ends lost 5 bases and 8 bases, in that order; junction bases with no gene match: 9. The CDR3 is made up of 14 amino acids. CDR1 and CDR2 (germline): SGHTA, FQGTGA. CDR3 protein: CASSRGQGRGEAFF. CDR3 DNA: TGTGCCAGCAGCCGGGGACAGGGACGAGGGGAAGCTTTCTTT.